Below are 18 T cell receptor beta chains sequenced from a single sample in a study of cytomegalovirus exposure and HLA in healthy donors (dated by TCRdb to about 2017). The library relied on the immunoSEQ multiplex PCR assay. The immuneACCESS repertoire file appears here via TCRdb, limited to in-frame rearrangements. These files lack a portion of the clones; in checked studies, under half of the deficit traces to unresolved V genes, and the cause of the others is not known. The sample contains some 56,000 clones, 85% to 95% of them found a single time. 1.5% to 2% of the sample belongs to the ten largest clones. The source material was PBMCs. Source of these receptors: a woman aged 18 to 35 in good health and CMV-seropositive.

The CDR3 region is CASSVEEGVVHF. The CDR3 nucleotides are TGTGCCAGCAGCGTAGAAGAGGGGGTTGTCCACTTT. The chain combines TRBV9 with TRBJ1-6; tentatively, D is TRBD1 (6 bases). The CDR3 contains 12 residues. V was shortened by 0 bases and J by 17 bases, with 12 bases between the two germline ends. Germline assignment: CDR1 SGDLS and CDR2 YYNGEE.

The chain links TRBV18 to TRBJ2-7; D perhaps matches TRBD1 (6 bases). Germline CDR1 is KGHSH and CDR2 is LQKENI. This CDR3 is 15 amino acids long. V lost 0 bases and J lost 3, with 12 bases in between. This chain's CDR3 is CASSPPPGTLYEQYF. DNA for the CDR3: TGTGCCAGCTCACCACCTCCCGGGACACTCTACGAGCAGTACTTC.

This clone was detected once. The chain joins TRBV28 to TRBJ2-2; 9 positions agree with TRBD1. Germline CDR1 MDHEN, CDR2 SYDVKM. This CDR3 contains 16 residues. The trim removed 8 bases at V and 3 bases at J, leaving 10 bases unmatched. CDR3 loop: CASSSTGGYDTGELFF. CDR3 coding DNA: TGTGCCAGCTCATCCACAGGGGGCTACGACACCGGGGAGCTGTTTTTT.

The chain combines TRBV18 with TRBJ1-2; TRBD1 matches 7 bases. The CDR3 is 16 amino acids. The V gene end was trimmed by 3 bases and the J gene end by 4 bases; junction bases not matched to a gene: 11. CDR1 is KGHSH, CDR2 LQKENI, per germline. The CDR3 protein is CASSPQKTGMSYGYTF. As DNA, the CDR3 is TGTGCCAGCTCACCCCAAAAGACAGGGATGAGCTATGGCTACACCTTC.

This clone came up once. Because the CDR3's place on the DNA is in doubt, the DNA is left out and the CDR3 is given as listed by TCRdb. The CDR3 loop is CASSSSGLAGDPSYNEQFF. The rearrangement joins TRBV27 to TRBJ2-1; the D segment call TRBD2 is taken from the table without a DNA check. Germline assignment: CDR1 MNHEY and CDR2 SMNVEV (reference sequence). Ends included, the CDR3 has 19 residues.

V gene TRBV7-9 combines with J gene TRBJ2-3; D may be TRBD2 (7 bases). From germline, CDR1 is SEHNR and CDR2 FQNEAQ (reference sequence). The CDR3 is made up of 14 amino acids. V lost 8 bases and J 4 bases, leaving 16 bases between the germline ends. CDR3 DNA sequence: TGTGCCAGCTGGGTTCGGGGGGCCGCAGATACGCAGTATTTT. This codes for CASWVRGAADTQYF.

The chain combines TRBV4-1 with TRBJ2-7; TRBD1 is a possible D gene (6 bases). With 3 bases removed from V and 3 bases from J, the gap between germline ends came to 15 bases. This CDR3 is 15 amino acids long. Germline lookup yields CDR1 MGHRA and CDR2 YSYEKL. This CDR3 is CASSHGLQGGYEQYF. The CDR3 bases are TGCGCCAGCAGCCACGGTCTTCAAGGGGGCTACGAGCAGTACTTC.

Here the CDR3 DNA reads TGTGCCAGCAGCCAAGATCGGGGGGACAACTCCTACGAGCAGTACTTC. Translated, it gives CASSQDRGDNSYEQYF. This chain uses TRBV4-2 with TRBJ2-7, with D perhaps TRBD2 (7 bases). With 0 bases removed from V and 0 bases from J, the gap between germline ends came to 12 bases. Germline V lookup: CDR1 LGHNA, CDR2 YNFKEQ. The CDR3 totals 16 residues.

This clone was found many times. J is TRBJ2-1 and V is TRBV6-4; 9 bases are shared with TRBD1. The V gene end was trimmed by 0 bases and the J gene end by 3 bases; junction bases not matched to a gene: 0. The germline CDR1 and CDR2 sequences are MRHNA and SNTAGT. The CDR3 length is 15 residues. CDR3 sequence: CASSDSTGGYNEQFF. The DNA of the CDR3 is TGTGCCAGCAGTGACTCGACAGGGGGCTACAATGAGCAGTTCTTC.

Details on this clone: One base away lies a much larger clone, so this may be a sequencing read error. This rearrangement joins TRBV27 to TRBJ2-2, with D perhaps TRBD2 (6 bases). CDR1 is MNHEY and CDR2 is SMNVEV in the germline V gene (reference sequence). This CDR3 has 21 residues. The V gene lost 3 bases and the J gene lost 0 bases, with 26 bases spanning the gap. The CDR3 DNA sequence: TGTGCCAGCAGTTTTATCCTTAGCTCGGCGCGGGGCACATCGAACACCGGGGAGCTGTTTTTT. Protein: CASSFILSSARGTSNTGELFF.

J is TRBJ2-4 and V is TRBV29-1; perhaps TRBD2 as D (6 bases). The CDR3 extends over 13 amino acids. Germline V CDR1 and CDR2: SQVTM, ANQGSEA. Trimming stripped 7 bases from V and 0 bases from J, with 10 bases between. CDR3 coding DNA: TGCAGCGGCCGGGGGAGAGCCAAAAACATTCAGTACTTC. This codes for CSGRGRAKNIQYF.

J is TRBJ2-3 and V is TRBV2, with D maybe TRBD1 (5 bases). Deletions cut 0 bases from V and 0 bases from J, with 10 bases between. The CDR3 is made up of 16 amino acids. Germline assignment: CDR1 SNHLY and CDR2 FYNNEI. CDR3 amino acids: CASSEATATSTDTQYF. DNA of the CDR3: TGTGCCAGCAGTGAAGCGACAGCCACTAGCACAGATACGCAGTATTTT.

This clone is a singleton in its sample. The chain carries TRBV6-5 and TRBJ1-1; TRBD1 agrees at 8 bases. Germline assignment: CDR1 MNHEY and CDR2 SVGAGI. The CDR3 contains 15 residues. After removal of 6 bases from V and 5 bases from J, the junction contained 11 bases not matched to a gene. For the CDR3, the DNA is TGTGCCAGCAGCGCAAGCGGGCAGGGGGCAACTGAAGCTTTCTTT. This encodes CASSASGQGATEAFF.

This chain joins TRBV5-8 and TRBJ1-2; 9 bases line up with TRBD1. Germline CDR1 is SGHTS and CDR2 is YDEGEE. V was pared by 2 bases and J by 4 bases, with 6 bases of the junction left unmatched. The length of the CDR3 is 15 residues. CDR3 DNA sequence: TGTGCCAGCAGCTTTACCGGACAGGGGACCTATGGCTACACCTTC. It is translated as CASSFTGQGTYGYTF.

The V and J genes are TRBV27 and TRBJ1-2; 7 nucleotides agree with TRBD1. From germline, CDR1 is MNHEY and CDR2 SMNVEV (reference sequence). This CDR3 is built from 14 residues. V trimming: 5 bases; J trimming: 4 bases; junction bases outside the gene matches: 7. The CDR3: CASSAYQGGYGYTF. The DNA for the CDR3 is TGTGCCAGCAGTGCTTATCAGGGGGGCTATGGCTACACCTTC.

The chain couples TRBV7-6 to TRBJ2-3; 11 positions match TRBD2. Germline-derived CDR1 and CDR2 are SGHVS and FNYEAQ. The CDR3 has 20 residues. Germline trimming cut 2 bases from V and 1 base from J; bases unmatched to any gene: 14. The CDR3 nucleotides read TGTGCCAGCAGCTTATTTGGTTTAGCGGGGGGGCCCCAGGGCACAGATACGCAGTATTTT. Translation gives CASSLFGLAGGPQGTDTQYF.

The rearrangement links TRBV19 to TRBJ2-5; no definite D call. This CDR3 has 14 residues. Trimming pared 1 base from V and 2 bases from J, leaving 8 bases between. Germline CDR1 reads LNHDA; CDR2 reads SQIVND (reference sequence). The chain's CDR3 is CASSIGPRQETQYF. DNA for the CDR3: TGTGCCAGTAGTATAGGGCCCAGACAAGAGACCCAGTACTTC.

This clone showed up just once. The chain carries TRBV5-1 and TRBJ1-2; D is possibly TRBD1 (5 bases). This CDR3 has 15 amino acids. Per germline, CDR1 SGHRS and CDR2 YFSETQ. The V and J ends lost 0 bases and 2 bases respectively, with 11 bases between them. The CDR3 sequence: CASSLDGATNYGYTF. CDR3 nucleotides: TGCGCCAGCAGCTTGGATGGGGCAACGAACTATGGCTACACCTTC.